What follows are 3 T cell receptor beta chains derived from one specimen sequenced in a study of T cells in Graves' hyperthyroidism and ophthalmopathy. RNA transcripts provided the source from which TCR beta CDR3 regions were amplified. The HTBI primer set was used in a first-round RT-PCR of the TCR CDR3. One entry per CDR3 protein, called by TCRdb with MiXCR from the multiplex PCR reads. This table has under 250,000 distinct CDR3 sequences, approximately 23% appearing once. Sequencing was carried out using blood. These receptor sequences come from a woman aged 35 to 49 with Graves' ophthalmopathy.

This clonotype was picked up a small number of times. This may stem from a read error, because a much larger clone lies one nucleotide away. The chain carries TRBV30 and TRBJ2-7; no reliable D call. CDR3 size: 11 residues. Germline loops: CDR1 GTSNPN, CDR2 SVGIG (reference sequence). In DNA, the CDR3 is TGTGCCCGGAGTGACCAGTACGAGCAGTACTTC. Protein: CARSDQYEQYF.

This clonotype occurred many times. At one of its ends the junction is not consistent with the germline gene, which may arise from a read error. The chain employs TRBV20-1 and TRBJ2-7, with 10 positions matching TRBD1. CDR3 size: 12 residues. Looked up from germline, CDR1 is DFQATT and CDR2 is SNEGSKA (reference sequence). CDR3 nucleotide sequence: TGCAGTGCTAGAGCCCGGGACAGGGGCGTTCACTTC. It encodes CSARARDRGVHF.

In this sample, this clonotype turned up many times. The chain is built from TRBV7-2 and TRBJ2-2; D is ambiguous. V lost 7 bases and J lost 0, with 6 bases in between. The germline V gene encodes CDR1 SGHTA and CDR2 FQGNSA. CDR3 length: 13 amino acids. The CDR3, as DNA: TGTGCCAGCACCCACGCGAACACCGGGGAGCTGTTTTTT. Translated: CASTHANTGELFF.